The 8 T cell receptor beta chains below come from one sample, sequenced in a study of beta chain features in type 1 diabetes. Every bit of the isolated RNA underwent reverse transcription, so sequencing read expressed TCRB transcripts. Repertoires were generated with immunoSEQ multiplex PCR, while TCRdb's copy carries only in-frame clones and drops some. The sample lists hundreds of thousands of clones; 15% were seen once. Specimen: naive CD4+ T cells from blood. Receptor source: a man aged 18 to 29 in good health.

In its sample, this clone was seen a few times. The chain combines TRBV30 with TRBJ1-1; 8 nucleotides agree with TRBD1. Germline V gene lookup returns CDR1 GTSNPN and CDR2 SVGIG (reference sequence). This CDR3 has 14 residues. V was clipped by 1 base and J by 10 bases; unmatched bases: 11. The CDR3 DNA sequence: TGTGCCTGGAGTGGGACAGGGTGGGGTGAGGGAGCTTTCTTT. It encodes CAWSGTGWGEGAFF.

This sequence joins TRBV9 and TRBJ2-1; perhaps TRBD1 as D (5 bases). The CDR3 runs 16 residues. The germline CDR1 and CDR2 sequences are SGDLS and YYNGEE. Trimming took 4 bases from V and 6 from J, leaving 20 bases between them. CDR3 sequence: CASSLQGARVRNEQFF. The CDR3 nucleotides read TGTGCCAGCAGCCTCCAGGGCGCCAGGGTTCGCAATGAGCAGTTCTTC.

The rearrangement uses TRBV20-1 and TRBJ2-7; D remains ambiguous. The CDR3 spans 11 residues. The V end was cut by 4 bases, the J end by 7 bases, with 11 bases between. Germline V gene data show CDR1 as DFQATT and CDR2 as SNEGSKA (reference sequence). CDR3 bases: TGCAGTGCTAATGGGGTCCGGGAGCAGTACTTC. It is translated as CSANGVREQYF.

The V and J genes are TRBV23-1 and TRBJ1-4; 11 bases match TRBD1. TRBV23-1 is labeled an ORF, and its function is uncertain. The CDR3 loop spans 19 amino acids. V dropped 0 bases and J dropped 4; count of bases not matched to a gene: 10. CDR3 coding DNA: TGCGCCAGCAGTCAATCTGAGGACAGGGGGCAGGATGGTAATGAAAAACTGTTTTTT. Amino acids: CASSQSEDRGQDGNEKLFF.

This clone was observed many times. The chain uses TRBV9 and TRBJ2-6; TRBD1 or TRBD2 may be the D gene (5 bases each). CDR3 length: 14 residues. V was clipped by 5 bases and J by 2 bases, with 8 bases between them. Germline V gene data show CDR1 as SGDLS and CDR2 as YYNGEE. The CDR3 bases are TGTGCCAGCAGTGGGGGAGCTGGGGCCAACGTCCTGACTTTC. Translation gives CASSGGAGANVLTF.

This clone occurred a few times. The chain uses TRBV15 and TRBJ1-1; D is unclear. V was clipped by 2 bases and J by 1 base, with 11 bases between them. Looked up from germline, CDR1 is LNHNV and CDR2 is YYDKDF (reference sequence). CDR3 length equals 15 residues. The CDR3, as DNA: TGTGCCACCAGCAGAAACCGGGCGGAGAACACTGAAGCTTTCTTT. Amino acid sequence: CATSRNRAENTEAFF.

This chain links TRBV6-1 with TRBJ2-7; unclear D gene. This CDR3 spans 15 amino acids. Germline V gene sequence: CDR1 MNHNS, CDR2 SASEGT. Between the trimmed V and J ends, which lost 0 bases and 1 base, there was a span of 10 bases. The CDR3 here is CASSEAGLGSYEQYF. DNA for the CDR3: TGTGCCAGCAGTGAAGCTGGGTTGGGTTCCTACGAGCAGTACTTC.

The CDR3 sequence is CASSAGQGGEPLHF. CDR3 nucleotides: TGTGCCAGCAGCGCCGGACAGGGGGGTGAACCCCTCCACTTT. The chain joins TRBV11-1 to TRBJ1-6, with 10 positions matching TRBD1. Per the germline V gene, CDR1 is SGHAT and CDR2 is FQDESV (reference sequence). The CDR3 is made up of 14 amino acids. V lost 5 bases and J lost 12; bases outside the gene matches: 7.